This TCR beta chain was found in a study of T cell changes during pregnancy in multiple sclerosis. Using immunoSEQ multiplex PCR, the repertoire was profiled, and TCRdb retains in-frame clones only, with some absent. The table includes approximately 39,000 clones, approximately 92% detected once. This clone has only one observation. Germline V gives CDR1 LNHDA, CDR2 SQIVND (reference sequence). The CDR3 is 16 amino acids. V lost 5 bases, J lost 1 base, and 4 bases stayed unmatched. The rearrangement joins TRBV19 to TRBJ2-2, with 10 nucleotides matching TRBD2. This clonotype originated in a female donor with multiple sclerosis, enrolled in a pregnancy study. Sequenced input: PBMCs (not recorded whether the cells were cultured). The CDR3 is CASSPRTSGNTGELFF. CDR3 nucleotides: TGTGCCAGTAGTCCACGGACTAGCGGGAACACCGGGGAGCTGTTTTTT.